The present TCR beta chain was sequenced within a study of blood T cell repertoires in COVID-19. Original data processing: Amplification of reference gene primers was used by the study to estimate nucleated cell counts. The method was immunoSEQ multiplex PCR; TCRdb's version includes in-frame clones alone and lacks a portion of them. Clone size and the V and J calls come from that table; the DNA yielded D and trimming. Of 94,000 or so clones in the sample, approximately 86% were seen once. V was trimmed by 0 bases and J by 8 bases, leaving 24 bases between them. The CDR3 extends over 18 amino acids. The germline V gene has CDR1 LGHDT and CDR2 YNNKEL (reference sequence).

This TCR was sampled from an older woman with acute or convalescent COVID-19. This chain uses TRBV3-1 (or the pseudogene TRBV3-2) with TRBJ2-3; possible D gene TRBD2, 7 bases. Sequenced input: peripheral blood. CDR3: CASSQEEMTRGGAVTQYF. CDR3 in DNA: TGTGCCAGCAGCCAAGAAGAAATGACTAGAGGGGGGGCAGTTACGCAGTATTTT.